Presented here are 2 T cell receptor beta chains from one specimen sequenced in a study of T-cell memory formation after mild COVID-19 listed by TCRdb under 2021. Library construction relied on 5' RACE. Sequencing used an Illumina NovaSeq 6000. The public reads were run again by TCRdb, first through fastp at Q25 and then through MiXCR, and only productive beta chains were kept. Each CDR3 protein appears once, grouped with its most common genes and DNA. Within this sample are a few hundred thousand distinct CDR3 sequences, with 27% of them counted one time only. More than 9.5% of the sample lies in the top ten. The sequencing sample was made of PBMCs or a T cell subset sorted from them (not recorded which). These receptors were taken from an adult woman who had mild COVID-19 (a few samples of this study predate the infection). The sample titles of this study are shuffled in the database, so cell type and time point are left out; the donor was told from shared clones.

The chain carries TRBV24-1 and TRBJ2-5; 11 positions match TRBD2. The V gene's germline CDR1 is KGHDR and CDR2 SFDVKD. This CDR3 contains 14 residues. V was clipped by 10 bases and J by 3 bases; unmatched bases: 6. CDR3 sequence reads: CATRLAGIEETQYF. The CDR3 nucleotides are TGTGCCACGAGACTAGCGGGGATCGAAGAGACCCAGTACTTC.

This clonotype was seen a few times. The chain links TRBV15 to TRBJ2-7; D perhaps matches TRBD2 (6 bases). Germline-derived CDR1 and CDR2 are LNHNV and YYDKDF (reference sequence). This CDR3 contains 18 residues. The V end lost 1 base, the J end lost 2 bases, and 21 bases lay between the germline ends. The CDR3 is CATSRGPTEERVPYEQYF. CDR3 sequence (DNA): TGTGCCACCAGCAGAGGGCCGACGGAGGAGCGGGTTCCCTACGAGCAGTACTTC.